This T cell receptor (beta chain) was sequenced during a study of blood T cell repertoires in COVID-19. Study-wide background: Acute and convalescent COVID-19 samples came from the United States, Italy and Spain. T cells, B-cell-depleted T cells, or PBMCs supplied cDNA or gDNA.

This clone was detected only once. Germline CDR1 and CDR2: LNHDA and SQIVND (reference sequence). V was cut by 5 bases and J by 1 base, with 11 bases left in between. CDR3 length: 14 residues. Per the original methods: Nucleated cell number was recorded as an estimate derived from reference gene primer amplification. Profiling relied on immunoSEQ multiplex PCR, and the TCRdb table lists in-frame clones only, not all of them. Clone size and V and J calls were adopted from that table, with D and trimming inferred from the DNA. The table lists approximately 300,000 clones, more than 80% of them singletons.

Sequencing was performed on peripheral blood. V and J are TRBV19 and TRBJ1-1; a weak D match, TRBD1 (6 bases). The origin of this receptor is a man younger than 35 who had recovered from COVID-19. CDR3 DNA: TGTGCCAGTAGTCCTCAGGGGACGAACACTGAAGCTTTCTTT. Residues: CASSPQGTNTEAFF.